Listed below are T cell receptor beta chains from one sample, sequenced in a study of blood T cell repertoires in COVID-19. TCRdb's copy holds only in-frame clones and misses some; the assay was immunoSEQ multiplex PCR. The data hold under 150,000 clones, with around 89% observed a single time. The specimen sequenced was peripheral blood. The receptors derive from a man aged 70-80 years with active COVID-19. Each CDR3 is given with its conserved first and last residue. The D gene is left open where the match is weak. The listing skips clone size in some rows; elsewhere it reads once, few, many or a size class.

V	D	J	size	DNA	CDR3
TRBV14	NA	TRBJ1-4	NA	TGTGCCAGCAGCCAAGCAGGGGTCGAAGAAAAACTGTTTTTT	CASSQAGVEEKLFF
TRBV7-2	NA	TRBJ1-2	NA	TGTGCCAGCAGCTTGGGCGTTAATGGCTACACCTTC	CASSLGVNGYTF
TRBV27	TRBD2	TRBJ2-7	few	TGTGCCAGCAGTTTGTTCGCGGGAGGTGTGTTCGAGCAGTACTTC	CASSLFAGGVFEQYF
TRBV6-5	NA	TRBJ2-3	NA	TGTGCCAGCAGCTCAGGACAGCTGCCCACAAATACGCAGTATTTT	CASSSGQLPTNTQYF
TRBV6-6	NA	TRBJ2-2	NA	TGTGCCAGTGCCGCGGGAAGGGGGCAGAACACCGGGGAGCTGTTTTTT	CASAAGRGQNTGELFF
TRBV9	NA	TRBJ1-1	NA	TGTGCCAGCAGCGTAGGTCGGAACACTGAAGCTTTCTTT	CASSVGRNTEAFF
TRBV30	NA	TRBJ2-3	NA	TGTGCCTGGTCCGCTAGCGAGAGGACGCAGTATTTT	CAWSASERTQYF
TRBV11-2	NA	TRBJ2-7	once	TGTGCCAGCAGCGGTCGTGAAGGGACTTACGAGCAGTACTTC	CASSGREGTYEQYF
TRBV6-4	NA	TRBJ2-2	NA	TGTGCCAGCAGCCCGAGGGTGGTCGCCGGGGAGCTGTTTTTT	CASSPRVVAGELFF
TRBV15	TRBD1	TRBJ2-7	once	TGTGCCACCGGTACGAGACAGGGGGCATACGAGCAGTACTTC	CATGTRQGAYEQYF
TRBV11-2	NA	TRBJ1-1	NA	TGTGCCAGCAGCTTAATCGCCCCCGGGAACACTGAAGCTTTCTTT	CASSLIAPGNTEAFF
TRBV12-3/TRBV12-4	NA	TRBJ1-1	NA	TGTGCCAGCAGACAGGGTAGCACTGAAGCTTTCTTT	CASRQGSTEAFF
TRBV7-3	NA	TRBJ1-1	NA	TGTGCCAGCAGCCAAATGGGGGACTCTGGTGAAGCTTTCTTT	CASSQMGDSGEAFF
TRBV3-1/TRBV3-2	NA	TRBJ2-4	NA	TGTGCCAGCAGCTCCCGAGGGCCTAGTCTAGCCAAAAACATTCAGTACTTC	CASSSRGPSLAKNIQYF
TRBV5-1	NA	TRBJ2-7	NA	TGCGCCAGCAGCTTGGTCCTAGCCGGGAACGAGCAGTACTTC	CASSLVLAGNEQYF
TRBV11-2	TRBD1	TRBJ2-2	NA	TGTGCCATCGACCCGGGACAGTTGAACACCGGGGAGCTGTTTTTT	CAIDPGQLNTGELFF
TRBV7-3	NA	TRBJ2-5	NA	TGTGCCAGCAGCTACGGACTGGGCAAGACCCAGTACTTC	CASSYGLGKTQYF
TRBV28	NA	TRBJ1-2	few	TGTGCCAGCAGTTTTAAGACAGGCCCCTATGGCTACACCTTC	CASSFKTGPYGYTF
TRBV7-2	TRBD1	TRBJ2-1	NA	TGTGCCAGCAGCTTACGGGACAGGGATCGGTGGAGCTCAAATGAGCAGTTCTTC	CASSLRDRDRWSSNEQFF
TRBV19	NA	TRBJ1-4	few	TGTGCCAGTAGTGGCAATCCAACTAATGAAAAACTGTTTTTT	CASSGNPTNEKLFF
TRBV3-1/TRBV3-2	TRBD2	TRBJ2-7	NA	TGTGCCAGCAGCCAAGGCCTAGCGGGAGAAGGCGAGCAGTACTTC	CASSQGLAGEGEQYF
TRBV19	NA	TRBJ1-6	NA	TGTGCCAGTAGTAAAAGGACGGCTCCCCAGGGTTCACCCCTCCACTTT	CASSKRTAPQGSPLHF
TRBV28	NA	TRBJ2-7	NA	TGTGCCAGCAGCCTGGACAAAAACTACGAGCAGTACTTC	CASSLDKNYEQYF
TRBV2	NA	TRBJ1-6	NA	TGTGCCAGCAGTGTGTTAGGGGTTAATTCACCCCTCCACTTT	CASSVLGVNSPLHF
TRBV10-3	TRBD1	TRBJ2-7	NA	TGTGCCATCAGGATAGGACAGGGGGAGCACGAGCAGTACTTC	CAIRIGQGEHEQYF
TRBV11-2	NA	TRBJ2-6	NA	TGTGCCAGCAGCTTAGTTCGCTCTGGGGCCAACGTCCTGACTTTC	CASSLVRSGANVLTF
TRBV27	NA	TRBJ2-7	NA	TGTGCCAGCAGATACACTGACTCGGGGGAGCAGTACTTC	CASRYTDSGEQYF
TRBV12-3/TRBV12-4	TRBD1	TRBJ2-7	NA	TGTGCCAGCAGACCGGGACAGGGAAACGAGCAGTACTTC	CASRPGQGNEQYF
TRBV7-2	NA	TRBJ1-2	NA	TGTGCCAGCAGCTTGGGGGGGAACTATGGCTACACCTTC	CASSLGGNYGYTF
TRBV9	TRBD1	TRBJ1-4	NA	TGTGCCAGCAGCTTAACCGGGACAGGGGTCGAAAAACTGTTTTTT	CASSLTGTGVEKLFF
TRBV30	NA	TRBJ1-4	NA	TGTGCCTGGAGTGTACTCGGACAGCCTTCTAATGAAAAACTGTTTTTT	CAWSVLGQPSNEKLFF
TRBV2	NA	TRBJ1-3	NA	TGTGCCAGCAGCAGACTCTCCAGGGGCACCATATATTTT	CASSRLSRGTIYF